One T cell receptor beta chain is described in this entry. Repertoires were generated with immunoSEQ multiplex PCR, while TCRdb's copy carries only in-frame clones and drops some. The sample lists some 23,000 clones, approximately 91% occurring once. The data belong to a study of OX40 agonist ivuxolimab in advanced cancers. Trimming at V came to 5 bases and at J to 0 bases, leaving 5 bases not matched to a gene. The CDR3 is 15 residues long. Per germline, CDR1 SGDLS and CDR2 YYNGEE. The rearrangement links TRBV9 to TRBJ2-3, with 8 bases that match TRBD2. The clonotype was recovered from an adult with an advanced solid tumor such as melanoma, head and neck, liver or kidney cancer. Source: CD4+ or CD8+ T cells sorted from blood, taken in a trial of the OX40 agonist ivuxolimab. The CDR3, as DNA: TGTGCCAGCAGGTCGCCGGGGGGGAGCACAGATACGCAGTATTTT. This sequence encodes CASRSPGGSTDTQYF.